This T cell receptor (beta chain) originates from a study of response to subunit inactivated influenza vaccine. This clonotype came up many times. MiXCR, run by TCRdb on the RT-PCR reads, gives a single entry per CDR3 protein. The data show about 180,000 distinct CDR3 sequences, about 9.3% seen once. The sequence was obtained from a man aged 50 or older who received an inactivated influenza vaccine. Source: non-naive T cells sorted from PBMCs, taken on the day of vaccination.

The CDR3 region is CASSRRLAGTDTQYF. DNA for the CDR3: TGTGCCAGCAGCCGAAGACTAGCGGGCACAGATACGCAGTATTTT. The rearrangement joins TRBV5-5 to TRBJ2-3, with TRBD2 matching over 9 bases. With 4 bases clipped from V and 1 base from J, the junction kept 4 bases outside the gene matches. This CDR3 is built from 15 residues. Germline CDR1 is SGHKS and CDR2 is YYEKEE (reference sequence). Supplemented by reference TRBV5-5 and TRBJ2-3, the full variable domain reads DAGVTQSPTHLIKTRGQQVTLRCSPISGHKSVSWYQQVLGQGPQFIFQYYEKEERGRGNFPDRFSARQFPNYSSELNVNALLLGDSALYLCASSRRLAGTDTQYFGPGTRLTVL.